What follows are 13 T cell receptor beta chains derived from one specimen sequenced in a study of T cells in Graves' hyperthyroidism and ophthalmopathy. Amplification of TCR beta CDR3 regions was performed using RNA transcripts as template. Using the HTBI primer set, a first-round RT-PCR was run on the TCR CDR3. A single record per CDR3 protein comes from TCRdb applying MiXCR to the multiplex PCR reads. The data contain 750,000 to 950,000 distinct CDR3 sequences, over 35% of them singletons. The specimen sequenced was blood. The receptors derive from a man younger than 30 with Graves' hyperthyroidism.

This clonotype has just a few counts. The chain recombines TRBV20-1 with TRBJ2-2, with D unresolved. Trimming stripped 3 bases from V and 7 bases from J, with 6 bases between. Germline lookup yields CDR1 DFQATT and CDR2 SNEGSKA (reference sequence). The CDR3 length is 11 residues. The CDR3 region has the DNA TGCAGTGCTAGGGCTTTCGGGGAGCTGTTTTTT. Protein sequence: CSARAFGELFF.

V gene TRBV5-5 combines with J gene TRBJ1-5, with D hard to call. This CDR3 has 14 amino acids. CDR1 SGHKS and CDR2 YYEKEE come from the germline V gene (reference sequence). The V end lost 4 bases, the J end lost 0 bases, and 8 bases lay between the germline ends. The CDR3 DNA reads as TGTGCCAGCAGCGCTTATTTTAGCAATCAGCCCCAGCATTTT. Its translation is CASSAYFSNQPQHF.

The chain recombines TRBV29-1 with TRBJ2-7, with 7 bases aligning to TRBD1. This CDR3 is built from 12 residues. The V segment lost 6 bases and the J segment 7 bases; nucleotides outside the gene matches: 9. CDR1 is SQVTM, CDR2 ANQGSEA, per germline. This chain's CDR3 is CSVGTAVGEQYF. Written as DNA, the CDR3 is TGCAGCGTAGGGACAGCCGTGGGAGAGCAGTACTTC.

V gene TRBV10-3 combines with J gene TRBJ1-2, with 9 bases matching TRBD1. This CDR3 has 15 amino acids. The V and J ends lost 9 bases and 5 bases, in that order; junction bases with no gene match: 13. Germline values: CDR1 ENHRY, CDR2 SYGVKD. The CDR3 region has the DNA TGTGCCATACCCGGGACAGGGCTGATGGAGTATGGCTACACCTTC. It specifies CAIPGTGLMEYGYTF.

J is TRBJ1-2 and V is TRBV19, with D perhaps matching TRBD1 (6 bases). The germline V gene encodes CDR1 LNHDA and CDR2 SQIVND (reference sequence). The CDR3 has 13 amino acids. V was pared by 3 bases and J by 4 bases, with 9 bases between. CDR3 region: CASSIPGAYGYTF. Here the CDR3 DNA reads TGTGCCAGTAGTATCCCGGGGGCCTATGGCTACACCTTC.

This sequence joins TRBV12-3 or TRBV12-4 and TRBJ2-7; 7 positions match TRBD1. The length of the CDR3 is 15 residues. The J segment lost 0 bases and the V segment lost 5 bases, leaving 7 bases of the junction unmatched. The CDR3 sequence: CASSRGQFNSYEQYF. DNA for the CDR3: TGTGCCAGCAGTCGGGGACAGTTTAACTCCTACGAGCAGTACTTC.

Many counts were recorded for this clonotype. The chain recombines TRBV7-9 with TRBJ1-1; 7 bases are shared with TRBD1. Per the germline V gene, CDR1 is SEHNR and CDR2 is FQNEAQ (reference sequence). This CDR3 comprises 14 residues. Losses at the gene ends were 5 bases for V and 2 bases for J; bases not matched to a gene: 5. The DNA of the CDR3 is TGTGCCAGCAGCACAGGACAGGCTAACACTGAAGCTTTCTTT. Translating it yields CASSTGQANTEAFF.

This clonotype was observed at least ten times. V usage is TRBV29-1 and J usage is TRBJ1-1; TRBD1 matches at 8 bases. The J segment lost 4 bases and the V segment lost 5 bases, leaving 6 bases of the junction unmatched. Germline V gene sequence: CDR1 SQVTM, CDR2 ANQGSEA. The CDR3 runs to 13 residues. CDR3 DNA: TGCAGCGTTAAACAGGGGGGGAGCACTGAAGCTTTCTTT. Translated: CSVKQGGSTEAFF.

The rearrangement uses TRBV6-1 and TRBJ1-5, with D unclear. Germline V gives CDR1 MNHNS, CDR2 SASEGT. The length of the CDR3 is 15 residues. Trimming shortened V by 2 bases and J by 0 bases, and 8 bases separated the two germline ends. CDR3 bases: TGTGCCAGCAGTGAATTGGGCAGTAGCAATCAGCCCCAGCATTTT. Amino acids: CASSELGSSNQPQHF.

The CDR3 DNA follows: TGTGCCACCGGCGACAGGGTCGCGGAGGGCTCACCCCTCCACTTT. It codes for CATGDRVAEGSPLHF. This rearrangement joins TRBV15 to TRBJ1-6; 7 bases agree with TRBD1. CDR3 length equals 15 residues. In germline, CDR1 is LNHNV, CDR2 YYDKDF (reference sequence). V lost 8 bases, J lost 10 bases, and 14 bases stayed unmatched.

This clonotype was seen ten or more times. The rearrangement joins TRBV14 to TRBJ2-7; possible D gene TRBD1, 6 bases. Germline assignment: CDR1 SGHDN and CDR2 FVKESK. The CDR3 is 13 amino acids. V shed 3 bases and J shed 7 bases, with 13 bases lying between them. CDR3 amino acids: CASSQPSGQEQYF. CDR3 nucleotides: TGTGCCAGCAGCCAGCCATCCGGACAGGAGCAGTACTTC. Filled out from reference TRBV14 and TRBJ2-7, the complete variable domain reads EAGVTQFPSHSVIEKGQTVTLRCDPISGHDNLYWYRRVMGKEIKFLLHFVKESKQDESGMPNNRFLAERTGGTYSTLKVQPAELEDSGVYFCASSQPSGQEQYFGPGTRLTVT.

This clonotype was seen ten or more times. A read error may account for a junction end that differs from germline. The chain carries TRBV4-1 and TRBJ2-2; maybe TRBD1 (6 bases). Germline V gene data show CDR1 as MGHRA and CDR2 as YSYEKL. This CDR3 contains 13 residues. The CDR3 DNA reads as TGTGCCAGCAGCCAAGGGGGCACCGGGGAGCTGTTTTTT. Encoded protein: CASSQGGTGELFF.

CDR3 nucleotide sequence: TGTGCCAGCAGTTACAGCGGGGCTGAAGCTTTCTTT. As protein: CASSYSGAEAFF. V gene TRBV6-5 combines with J gene TRBJ1-1; D unclear. This CDR3 has 12 amino acids. Germline CDR1 MNHEY, CDR2 SVGAGI. Trimming took off 2 bases at V and 6 bases at J, with 7 bases between the two ends.